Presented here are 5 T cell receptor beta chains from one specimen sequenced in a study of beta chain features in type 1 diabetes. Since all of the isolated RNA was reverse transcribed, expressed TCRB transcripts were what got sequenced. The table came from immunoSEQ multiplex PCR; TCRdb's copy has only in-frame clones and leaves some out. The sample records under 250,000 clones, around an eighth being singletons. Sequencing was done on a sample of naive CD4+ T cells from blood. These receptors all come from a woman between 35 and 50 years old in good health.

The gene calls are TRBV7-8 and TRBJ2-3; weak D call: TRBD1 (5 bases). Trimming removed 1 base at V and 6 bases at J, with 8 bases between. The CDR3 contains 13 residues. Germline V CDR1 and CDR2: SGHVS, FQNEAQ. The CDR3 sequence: CASSLVGADTQYF. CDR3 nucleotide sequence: TGTGCCAGCAGCTTAGTAGGGGCCGATACGCAGTATTTT.

Here the CDR3 reads CASSLSPGLGIQETQYF. The CDR3 nucleotides read TGTGCCAGCAGCCTGAGTCCGGGACTAGGAATACAAGAGACCCAGTACTTC. The chain joins TRBV5-4 to TRBJ2-5; 8 bases map to TRBD2. The CDR3 sequence is 17 residues long. Per germline, CDR1 SGHNT and CDR2 YYREEE (reference sequence). J was trimmed by 2 bases and V by 4 bases; bases with no gene match: 13.

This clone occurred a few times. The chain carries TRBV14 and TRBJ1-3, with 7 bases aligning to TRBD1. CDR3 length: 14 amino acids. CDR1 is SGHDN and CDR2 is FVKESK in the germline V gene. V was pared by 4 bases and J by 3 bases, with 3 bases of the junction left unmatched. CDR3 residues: CASSPRTGGNTIYF. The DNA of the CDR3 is TGTGCCAGCAGCCCTCGGACAGGTGGAAACACCATATATTTT. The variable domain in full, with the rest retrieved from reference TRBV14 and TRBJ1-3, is EAGVTQFPSHSVIEKGQTVTLRCDPISGHDNLYWYRRVMGKEIKFLLHFVKESKQDESGMPNNRFLAERTGGTYSTLKVQPAELEDSGVYFCASSPRTGGNTIYFGEGSWLTVV.

The CDR3 sequence: CASSFGQGQPQHF. CDR3 in DNA: TGCGCCAGCAGTTTCGGACAGGGGCAGCCCCAGCATTTT. The chain couples TRBV5-1 to TRBJ1-5; TRBD1 matches at 9 bases. Germline CDR1 SGHRS, CDR2 YFSETQ. The CDR3 runs 13 residues. Trimming cost V 5 bases and J 7 bases; bases outside gene matches: 4. The entire variable domain, with the rest obtained from reference TRBV5-1 and TRBJ1-5, is as follows: KAGVTQTPRYLIKTRGQQVTLSCSPISGHRSVSWYQQTPGQGLQFLFEYFSETQRNKGNFPGRFSGRQFSNSRSEMNVSTLELGDSALYLCASSFGQGQPQHFGDGTRLSIL.

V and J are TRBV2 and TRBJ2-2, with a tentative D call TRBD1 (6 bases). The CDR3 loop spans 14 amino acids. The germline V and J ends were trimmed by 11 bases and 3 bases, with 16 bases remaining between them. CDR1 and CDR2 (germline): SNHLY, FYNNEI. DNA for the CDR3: TGTGCCGGCCAAGGACAGACCTACACCGGGGAGCTGTTTTTT. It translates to CAGQGQTYTGELFF.